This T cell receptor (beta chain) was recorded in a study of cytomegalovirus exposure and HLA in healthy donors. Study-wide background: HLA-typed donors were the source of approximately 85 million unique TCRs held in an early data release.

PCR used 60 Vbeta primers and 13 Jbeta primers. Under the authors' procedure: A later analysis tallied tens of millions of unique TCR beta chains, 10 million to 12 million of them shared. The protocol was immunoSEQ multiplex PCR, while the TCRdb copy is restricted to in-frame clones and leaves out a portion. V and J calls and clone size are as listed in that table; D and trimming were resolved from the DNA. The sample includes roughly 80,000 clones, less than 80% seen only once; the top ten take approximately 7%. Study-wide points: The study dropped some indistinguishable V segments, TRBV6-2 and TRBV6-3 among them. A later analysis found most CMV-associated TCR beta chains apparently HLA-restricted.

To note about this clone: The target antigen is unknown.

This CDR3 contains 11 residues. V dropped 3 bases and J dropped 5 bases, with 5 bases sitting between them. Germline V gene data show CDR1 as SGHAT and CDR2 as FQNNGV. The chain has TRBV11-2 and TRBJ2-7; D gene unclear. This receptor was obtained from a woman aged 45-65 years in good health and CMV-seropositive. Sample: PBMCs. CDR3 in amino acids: CASSFGDEQYF. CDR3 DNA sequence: TGTGCCAGCAGCTTTGGAGACGAGCAGTACTTC.